The clone carrying this TCR beta chain was recorded at least ten times. Its target is not known. This specimen includes other DNA sequences encoding the same CDR3. The V and J ends lost 0 bases and 0 bases respectively, with 10 bases between them. The CDR3 has 16 residues. Germline V lookup: CDR1 SGHTA, CDR2 FQGTGA. This entry comes from a study of shared clonotypes between healthy human individuals. The wider study: Two women and a few men aged 18 to 49 served as donors. Study findings and constraints: Depth of sequencing was expected to influence donor clonotype sharing.

Ten immunoSEQ deep assay plates were used by the authors to sequence unsorted PBMC DNA. The repertoire was sequenced with immunoSEQ multiplex PCR; TCRdb's copy has only in-frame clones and lacks some. The table includes about half a million clones, 81% detected once. The sequenced material came from PBMCs. This clonotype was obtained from a woman aged 40 to 49 in good health. Some clones in this sample may be carry-over from other donors' samples. The V gene is TRBV7-3, the J gene TRBJ2-3, with D perhaps matching TRBD2 (6 bases). DNA of the CDR3: TGTGCCAGCAGCTTAACGGCGGGGTTAAGCACAGATACGCAGTATTTT. It is translated as CASSLTAGLSTDTQYF.